These T cell receptor beta chains were read from a single sample in a study of T cells in Graves' hyperthyroidism and ophthalmopathy. MiXCR was run by TCRdb on the multiplex PCR reads, yielding one entry per CDR3 protein. The top ten hold around 52% of the sample, which has 200,000 to 250,000 distinct CDR3 sequences, roughly 18% seen once. Sequenced: blood. All receptors come from a man in his fifties with Graves' hyperthyroidism. The CDR3 runs from the conserved cysteine through the conserved F or W. A D gene is named only where the DNA matches it firmly. Only some rows state a clone size, as once, few, many or a class for expanded clones.

D gene	V gene	clone size	J gene	CDR3 protein	CDR3 DNA
-	TRBV7-9	few	TRBJ1-5	CASSLVYRGRFQPQHF	TGTGCCAGCAGCTTGGTGTACCGGGGGCGATTTCAGCCCCAGCATTTT
-	TRBV11-2	-	TRBJ1-1	CASSPPAWRRRDTEAFF	TGTGCCAGCAGCCCGCCAGCTTGGCGGCGGCGGGACACTGAAGCTTTCTTT
-	TRBV11-2	-	TRBJ2-3	CASRGAGTTTLGDTQYF	TGTGCCAGCAGAGGGGCCGGGACAACCACTTTAGGAGATACGCAGTATTTT
-	TRBV28	-	TRBJ2-7	CASSLPSVDYEQYF	TGTGCCAGCAGTTTACCTAGCGTGGACTACGAGCAGTACTTC
TRBD1	TRBV7-9	-	TRBJ1-4	CASSSDREGEKLFF	TGTGCCAGCAGCTCAGACAGGGAGGGCGAAAAACTGTTTTTT
-	TRBV2	many	TRBJ2-5	CASKVLQQETQYF	TGTGCCAGCAAGGTTCTTCAGCAAGAGACCCAGTACTTC
-	TRBV20-1	few	TRBJ2-7	CSASPLRGSYEQYF	TGCAGTGCTAGCCCCCTCCGGGGAAGCTACGAGCAGTACTTC
-	TRBV10-3	many	TRBJ2-2	CAISKSTGTFGTGELFF	TGTGCCATCAGCAAAAGCACCGGGACATTCGGTACCGGGGAGCTGTTTTTT
-	TRBV30	many	TRBJ1-2	CAWNSEARAIRYYGYTF	TGTGCCTGGAACTCCGAGGCCAGGGCCATCAGATACTATGGCTACACCTTC
-	TRBV5-1	many	TRBJ2-5	CASSLVVRGGETQYF	TGCGCCAGCAGCTTGGTGGTCAGGGGTGGAGAGACCCAGTACTTC
-	TRBV18	many	TRBJ2-2	CASSPTGTMFGGELFF	TGTGCCAGCTCACCAACCGGGACCATGTTTGGCGGGGAGCTGTTTTTT
-	TRBV7-2	many	TRBJ2-7	CASSLAVQFSYEQYF	TGTGCCAGCAGCTTAGCGGTTCAGTTCTCCTACGAGCAGTACTTC
-	TRBV29-1	few	TRBJ1-2	CSARQPYGYTF	TGCAGCGCCAGACAGCCCTATGGCTACACCTTC
-	TRBV5-1	-	TRBJ2-7	CASSFPGKSNEQYF	TGCGCCAGCAGCTTCCCAGGGAAATCCAACGAGCAGTACTTC
TRBD2	TRBV24-1	-	TRBJ2-1	CATSDVSGSNEQFF	TGTGCCACCAGTGATGTTAGCGGGAGTAATGAGCAGTTCTTC
TRBD2	TRBV2	many	TRBJ2-7	CASRVAGASYEQYF	TGTGCCAGCAGGGTAGCGGGAGCGAGTTACGAGCAGTACTTC
TRBD1	TRBV2	many	TRBJ1-3	CASIGQGAPGNTIYF	TGTGCCAGCATAGGACAGGGGGCGCCCGGAAACACCATATATTTT
-	TRBV10-1	many	TRBJ2-2	CASSAGRVGELFF	TGCGCCAGCAGTGCGGGCAGGGTCGGGGAGCTGTTTTTT
-	TRBV29-1	-	TRBJ2-7	CSARGSAGADEQYF	TGCAGCGCGAGGGGGTCGGCGGGAGCGGACGAGCAGTACTTC
TRBD2	TRBV6-1	many	TRBJ2-7	CASSSGLAGSYEQYF	TGTGCCAGCAGTTCGGGACTAGCGGGATCCTACGAGCAGTACTTC
-	TRBV5-1	many	TRBJ1-1	CASSLVSVTEAFF	TGCGCCAGCAGCTTGGTAAGCGTCACTGAAGCTTTCTTT
-	TRBV10-3	many	TRBJ1-1	CAIREDLNTEAFF	TGTGCCATCCGGGAAGACCTGAACACTGAAGCTTTCTTT
TRBD2	TRBV3-1	-	TRBJ2-3	CASSYRLADTDTQYF	TGTGCCAGCAGCTACAGACTAGCGGACACAGATACGCAGTATTTT
TRBD2	TRBV7-2	many	TRBJ2-5	CASTSGNNQETQYF	TGTGCCAGCACTAGCGGGAATAACCAAGAGACCCAGTACTTC
-	TRBV27	many	TRBJ1-1	CASSLRETFFRERMNTEAFF	TGTGCCAGCAGTTTACGGGAGACCTTCTTCAGGGAGCGAATGAACACTGAAGCTTTCTTT
TRBD1	TRBV12-3/TRBV12-4	many	TRBJ1-6	CASSLEAGGNSPLHF	TGTGCCAGCAGTTTAGAGGCAGGGGGTAATTCACCCCTCCACTTT
-	TRBV5-1	many	TRBJ2-3	CASSPDARRGTDTQYF	TGCGCCAGCAGCCCCGATGCGCGGCGGGGCACAGATACGCAGTATTTT
-	TRBV5-6	few	TRBJ2-1	CASSLGEEGYNEQFF	TGTGCCAGCAGCTTGGGGGAGGAGGGCTACAATGAGCAGTTCTTC
TRBD1	TRBV20-1	few	TRBJ2-7	CSARDPETGSSYEQYF	TGCAGTGCTAGAGATCCAGAGACAGGGAGCTCCTACGAGCAGTACTTC
TRBD2	TRBV28	-	TRBJ2-7	CASSYFGRGGDEQYF	TGTGCCAGCAGTTACTTTGGCCGCGGGGGGGACGAGCAGTACTTC
-	TRBV18	many	TRBJ1-2	CASSPQSLANYGYTF	TGTGCCAGCTCACCCCAGTCTTTAGCTAACTATGGCTACACCTTC
-	TRBV28	-	TRBJ2-3	CASWEGGQIMGDTQYF	TGTGCCAGCTGGGAGGGGGGCCAGATCATGGGAGATACGCAGTATTTT
-	TRBV7-8	many	TRBJ2-7	CASSLIQASSYEQYF	TGTGCCAGCAGCTTAATACAGGCCTCCTCCTACGAGCAGTACTTC
TRBD1	TRBV11-2	many	TRBJ2-7	CASSLEGGQSNYEQYF	TGTGCCAGCAGCTTAGAAGGGGGACAGAGTAACTACGAGCAGTACTTC
-	TRBV5-5	-	TRBJ2-7	CASSIGTHTYEQYF	TGTGCCAGCAGCATCGGGACTCACACCTACGAGCAGTACTTC
-	TRBV29-1	many	TRBJ1-2	CSVDPGNRYGYTF	TGCAGCGTTGATCCGGGGAATAGGTATGGCTACACCTTC
-	TRBV12-5	-	TRBJ1-2	CASGHSNYGYTF	TGTGCTAGTGGTCATTCAAACTATGGCTACACCTTC
-	TRBV12-3/TRBV12-4	-	TRBJ2-5	CASSLSTRKETQYF	TGTGCCAGCAGTTTAAGTACCAGAAAAGAGACCCAGTACTTC
-	TRBV20-1	many	TRBJ1-1	CSARGSTRALNTEAFF	TGCAGTGCTAGAGGATCTACCCGGGCCCTGAACACTGAAGCTTTCTTT
-	TRBV19	-	TRBJ1-1	CASSISRSNTEAFF	TGTGCCAGTAGTATTTCCAGGTCGAACACTGAAGCTTTCTTT
-	TRBV6-2/TRBV6-3	-	TRBJ2-1	CASSQTGEGYNEQFF	TGTGCCAGCAGTCAGACAGGGGAGGGCTACAATGAGCAGTTCTTC
TRBD1	TRBV20-1	many	TRBJ2-7	CSARGGAGGAREQYF	TGCAGTGCTAGAGGAGGTGCAGGGGGCGCTCGGGAGCAGTACTTC
TRBD1	TRBV5-1	many	TRBJ2-7	CASSRGTGFYEQYF	TGCGCCAGCAGCCGAGGGACAGGTTTCTACGAGCAGTACTTC
TRBD1	TRBV7-9	many	TRBJ1-2	CASSPPDRGFLGYTF	TGTGCCAGCAGCCCCCCGGACAGGGGATTTTTAGGCTACACCTTC
TRBD2	TRBV11-1	many	TRBJ2-2	CASSSSGRGNTGELFF	TGTGCCAGCAGCTCTAGCGGGAGGGGAAACACCGGGGAGCTGTTTTTT
TRBD2	TRBV12-3/TRBV12-4	many	TRBJ2-5	CASSLASGSQETQYF	TGTGCCAGCAGTTTGGCTAGCGGGAGCCAAGAGACCCAGTACTTC
-	TRBV7-3	few	TRBJ1-2	CASSPGAGYGYTF	TGTGCCAGCAGCCCAGGGGCGGGTTATGGCTACACCTTC
TRBD1	TRBV3-1	many	TRBJ2-2	CASSRQGAGELFF	TGTGCCAGCAGCCGGCAGGGGGCCGGGGAGCTGTTTTTT
TRBD2	TRBV28	many	TRBJ2-2	CASRRGLLAGGVGTGELFF	TGTGCCAGCAGAAGGGGTCTCCTAGCGGGAGGAGTGGGCACCGGGGAGCTGTTTTTT
TRBD1	TRBV2	many	TRBJ1-1	CASRTGVGTEAFF	TGTGCCAGCAGGACAGGGGTAGGAACCGAAGCTTTCTTT
-	TRBV28	many	TRBJ2-3	CASSLLSDTQYF	TGTGCCAGCAGTTTATTGTCTGATACGCAGTATTTT
-	TRBV7-2	many	TRBJ2-5	CASTSPESGETQYF	TGTGCCAGCACCTCCCCCGAGAGTGGGGAGACCCAGTACTTC